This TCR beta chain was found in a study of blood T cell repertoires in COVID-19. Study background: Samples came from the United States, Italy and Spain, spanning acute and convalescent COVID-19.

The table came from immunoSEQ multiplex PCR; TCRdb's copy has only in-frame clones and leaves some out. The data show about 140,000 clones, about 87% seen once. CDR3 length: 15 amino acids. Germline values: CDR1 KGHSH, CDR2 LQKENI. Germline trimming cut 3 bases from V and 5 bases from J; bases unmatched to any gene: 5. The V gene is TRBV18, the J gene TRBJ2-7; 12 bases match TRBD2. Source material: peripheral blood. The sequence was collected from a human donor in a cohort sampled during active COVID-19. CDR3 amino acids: CASSPGSSGRDEQYF. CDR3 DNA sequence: TGTGCCAGCTCACCCGGGTCTAGCGGGAGGGACGAGCAGTACTTC.